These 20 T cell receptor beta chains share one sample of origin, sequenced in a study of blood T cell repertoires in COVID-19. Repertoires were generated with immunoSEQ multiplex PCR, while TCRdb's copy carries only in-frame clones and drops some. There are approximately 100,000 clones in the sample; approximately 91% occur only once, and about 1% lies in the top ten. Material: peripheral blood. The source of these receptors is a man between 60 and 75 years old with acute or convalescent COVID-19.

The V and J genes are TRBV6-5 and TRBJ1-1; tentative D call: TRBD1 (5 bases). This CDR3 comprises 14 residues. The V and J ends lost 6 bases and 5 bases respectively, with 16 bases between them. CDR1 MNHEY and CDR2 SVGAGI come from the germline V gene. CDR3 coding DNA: TGTGCCAGCAGCCGTGCGGGGGGAAGGACTGAAGCTTTCTTT. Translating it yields CASSRAGGRTEAFF.

The CDR3 here is CASSRDRGNSPLHF. CDR3 bases: TGTGCCAGCAGCCGTGACAGGGGTAATTCACCCCTCCACTTT. V and J are TRBV11-3 and TRBJ1-6; TRBD1 matches 8 bases. Germline CDR1 reads SGHNT; CDR2 reads YENEEA. This CDR3 contains 14 residues. Unmatched junction bases numbered 3, after V lost 5 bases and J lost 6 bases.

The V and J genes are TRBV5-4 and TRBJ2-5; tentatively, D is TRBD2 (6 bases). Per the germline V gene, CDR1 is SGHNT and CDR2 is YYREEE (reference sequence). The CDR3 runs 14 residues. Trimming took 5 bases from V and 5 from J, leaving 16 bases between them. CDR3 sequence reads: CASSREVGVETQYF. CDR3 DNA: TGTGCCAGCAGTAGGGAGGTGGGGGTTGAGACCCAGTACTTC.

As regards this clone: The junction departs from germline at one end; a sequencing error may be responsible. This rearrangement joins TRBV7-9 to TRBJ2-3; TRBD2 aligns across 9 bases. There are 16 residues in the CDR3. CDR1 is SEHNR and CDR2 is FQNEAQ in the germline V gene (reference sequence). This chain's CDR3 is CASRLGGGRAPDTQYF. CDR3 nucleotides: TGTGCCAGCAGGTTAGGGGGCGGGAGGGCCCCAGATACGCAGTATTTT.

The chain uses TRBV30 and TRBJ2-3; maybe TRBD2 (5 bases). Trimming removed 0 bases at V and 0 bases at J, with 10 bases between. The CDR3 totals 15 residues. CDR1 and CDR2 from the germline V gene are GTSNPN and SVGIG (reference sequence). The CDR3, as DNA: TGTGCCTGGAGTGTACGGGTAGCGAGCACAGATACGCAGTATTTT. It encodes CAWSVRVASTDTQYF.

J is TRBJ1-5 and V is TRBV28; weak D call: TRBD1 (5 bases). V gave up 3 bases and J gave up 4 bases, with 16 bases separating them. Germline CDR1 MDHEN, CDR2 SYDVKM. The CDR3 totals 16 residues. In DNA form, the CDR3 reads TGTGCCAGCAGTTTGGACCAGGGAGGACTAAATCAGCCCCAGCATTTT. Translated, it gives CASSLDQGGLNQPQHF.

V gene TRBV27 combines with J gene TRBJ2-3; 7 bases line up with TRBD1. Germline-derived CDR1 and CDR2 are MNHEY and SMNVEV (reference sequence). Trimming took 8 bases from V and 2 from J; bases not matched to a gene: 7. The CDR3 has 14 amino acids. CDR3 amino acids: CASETGTPTDTQYF. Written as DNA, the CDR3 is TGTGCCAGCGAGACAGGGACCCCCACAGATACGCAGTATTTT.

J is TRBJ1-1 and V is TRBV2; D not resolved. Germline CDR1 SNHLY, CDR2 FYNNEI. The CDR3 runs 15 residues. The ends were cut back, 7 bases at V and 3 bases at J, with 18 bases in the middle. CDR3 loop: CASTLQSGSHTEAFF. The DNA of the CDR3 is TGTGCCAGCACCCTCCAGAGCGGCAGCCACACTGAAGCTTTCTTT.

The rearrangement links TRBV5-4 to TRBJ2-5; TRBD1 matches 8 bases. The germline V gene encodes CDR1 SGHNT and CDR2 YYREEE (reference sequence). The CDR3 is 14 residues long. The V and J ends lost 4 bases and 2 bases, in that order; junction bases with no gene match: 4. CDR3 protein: CASSQTGAQETQYF. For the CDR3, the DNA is TGTGCCAGCAGCCAGACAGGGGCTCAAGAGACCCAGTACTTC.

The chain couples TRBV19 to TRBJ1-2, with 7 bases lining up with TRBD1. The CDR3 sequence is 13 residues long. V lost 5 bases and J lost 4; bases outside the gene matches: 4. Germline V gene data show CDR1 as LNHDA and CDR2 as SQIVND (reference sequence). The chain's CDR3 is CASSRQGLYGYTF. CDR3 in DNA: TGTGCCAGTAGTCGACAGGGCCTCTATGGCTACACCTTC.

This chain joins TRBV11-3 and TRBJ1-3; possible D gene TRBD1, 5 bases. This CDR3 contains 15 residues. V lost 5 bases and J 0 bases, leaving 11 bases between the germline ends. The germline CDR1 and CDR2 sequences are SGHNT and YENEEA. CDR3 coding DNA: TGTGCCAGCAGCACCGACAGCTACTCTGGAAACACCATATATTTT. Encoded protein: CASSTDSYSGNTIYF. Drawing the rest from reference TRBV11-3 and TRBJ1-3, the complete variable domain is EAGVVQSPRYKIIEKKQPVAFWCNPISGHNTLYWYLQNLGQGPELLIRYENEEAVDDSQLPKDRFSAERLKGVDSTLKIQPAELGDSAVYLCASSTDSYSGNTIYFGEGSWLTVV.

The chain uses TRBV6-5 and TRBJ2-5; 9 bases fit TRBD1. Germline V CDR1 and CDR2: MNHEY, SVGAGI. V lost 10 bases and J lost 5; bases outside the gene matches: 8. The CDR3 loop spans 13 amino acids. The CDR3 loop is CATLRQGVETQYF. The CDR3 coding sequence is TGTGCCACCTTGAGACAGGGGGTGGAGACCCAGTACTTC.

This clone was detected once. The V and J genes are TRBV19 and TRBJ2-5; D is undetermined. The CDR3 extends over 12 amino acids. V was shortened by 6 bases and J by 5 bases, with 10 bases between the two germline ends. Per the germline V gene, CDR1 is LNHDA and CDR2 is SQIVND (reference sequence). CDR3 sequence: CASSVDWETQYF. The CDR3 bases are TGTGCCAGTAGCGTCGACTGGGAGACCCAGTACTTC.

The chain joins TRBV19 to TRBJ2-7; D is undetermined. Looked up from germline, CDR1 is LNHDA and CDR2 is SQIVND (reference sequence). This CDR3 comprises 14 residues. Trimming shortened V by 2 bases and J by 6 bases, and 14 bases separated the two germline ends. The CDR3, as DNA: TGTGCCAGTAGTATAAATGGCCCTAGGTCCGAGCAGTACTTC. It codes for CASSINGPRSEQYF.

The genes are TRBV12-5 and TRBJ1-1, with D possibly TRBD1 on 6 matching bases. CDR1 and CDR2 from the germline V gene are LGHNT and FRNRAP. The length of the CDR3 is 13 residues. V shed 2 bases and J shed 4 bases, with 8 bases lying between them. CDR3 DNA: TGTGCTAGTGGTTTGTCACAGGGCACTGAAGCTTTCTTT. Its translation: CASGLSQGTEAFF.

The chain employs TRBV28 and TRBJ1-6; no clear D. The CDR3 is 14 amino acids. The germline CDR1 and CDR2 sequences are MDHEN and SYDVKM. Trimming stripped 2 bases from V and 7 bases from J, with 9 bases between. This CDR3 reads CASSLAPHNSPLHF. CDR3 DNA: TGTGCCAGCAGTTTAGCGCCTCACAATTCACCCCTCCACTTT. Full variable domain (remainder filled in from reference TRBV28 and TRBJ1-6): DVKVTQSSRYLVKRTGEKVFLECVQDMDHENMFWYRQDPGLGLRLIYFSYDVKMKEKGDIPEGYSVSREKKERFSLILESASTNQTSMYLCASSLAPHNSPLHFGNGTRLTVT.

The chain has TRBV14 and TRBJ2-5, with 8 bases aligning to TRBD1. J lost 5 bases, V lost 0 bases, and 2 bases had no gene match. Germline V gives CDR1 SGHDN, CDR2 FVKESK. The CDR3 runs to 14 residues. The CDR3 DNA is TGTGCCAGCAGCCAAGACAGGGGGCCCGAGACCCAGTACTTC. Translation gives CASSQDRGPETQYF.

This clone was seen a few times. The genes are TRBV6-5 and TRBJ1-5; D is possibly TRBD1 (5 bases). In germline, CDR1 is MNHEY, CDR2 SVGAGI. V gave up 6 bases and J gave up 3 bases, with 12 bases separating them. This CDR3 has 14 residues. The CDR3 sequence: CASSDSYANQPQHF. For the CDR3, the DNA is TGTGCCAGCAGCGACAGTTATGCCAATCAGCCCCAGCATTTT.

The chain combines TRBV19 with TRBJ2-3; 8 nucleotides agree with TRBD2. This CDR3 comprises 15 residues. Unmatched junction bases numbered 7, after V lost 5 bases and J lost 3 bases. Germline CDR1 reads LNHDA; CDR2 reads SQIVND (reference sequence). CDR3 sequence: CASSLLSGITDTQYF. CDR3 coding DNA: TGTGCCAGTAGTCTCCTTAGCGGGATAACAGATACGCAGTATTTT.

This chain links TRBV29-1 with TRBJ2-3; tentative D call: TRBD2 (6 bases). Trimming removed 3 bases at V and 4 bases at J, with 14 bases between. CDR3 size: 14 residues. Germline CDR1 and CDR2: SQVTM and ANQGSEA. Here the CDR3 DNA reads TGCAGCGTTGACGGGGCGGGAATGCCAGATACGCAGTATTTT. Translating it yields CSVDGAGMPDTQYF.